This T cell receptor beta chain was sequenced for a study of cytomegalovirus exposure and HLA in healthy donors. Primers for the PCR totalled 60 Vbeta and 13 Jbeta. Assay: immunoSEQ multiplex PCR; the TCRdb copy retains only in-frame clones and omits some. Of 100,000 to 150,000 clones in the sample, 65% to 85% were seen once. General observations from the study: Presence/absence analysis assumed near-uniform sequencing depth across donors. Per a later analysis, under 20,000 TCR beta sequences showed association with HLA alleles at 0.05 false discovery rate. Immune exposure information comprised only CMV serostatus. In a later analysis, TCR association rates varied by HLA locus: DRB1 most, HLA-C fewest.

Details on this clone: Antigen unknown.

Between the trimmed V and J ends, which lost 6 bases and 8 bases, there was a span of 10 bases. Germline V gene sequence: CDR1 ENHRY, CDR2 SYGVKD. CDR3 size: 11 residues. This chain joins TRBV10-3 and TRBJ1-2, with a possible D match to TRBD1 (5 bases). The sample comprised PBMCs. The origin of this receptor is a man aged 50-60 years in good health and CMV-seronegative. CDR3 sequence reads: CAISQGRGYTF. The CDR3 DNA is TGTGCCATCAGCCAGGGTAGGGGCTACACCTTC.